A selection of T cell receptor beta chains follows, all from one sample in a study of blood T cell repertoires in COVID-19. Sequencing used immunoSEQ multiplex PCR; TCRdb keeps in-frame clones, though not all of them. The sample shows a few hundred thousand clones, around nine tenths of them seen only once. Sequencing used peripheral blood. These TCRs come from a man between 40 and 49 years old who had recovered from COVID-19. CDR3s include the opening cysteine and the closing phenylalanine or tryptophan. The D gene is left open where the match is weak. Expanded clones are given a class, and other clones once, few, many or no size at all.

TRBJ1-3 | TRBV6-5 | few | . | CASKTGNSGNTIYF | TGTGCCAGCAAAACAGGGAACTCTGGAAACACCATATATTTT
TRBJ2-3 | TRBV19 | . | TRBD1 | CASSMGQATWGRDSGPDTQYF | TGTGCCAGTAGTATGGGACAGGCTACCTGGGGGCGGGATTCTGGTCCAGATACGCAGTATTTT
TRBJ2-7 | TRBV27 | . | TRBD2 | CASSPTGTSGGWGSYEQYF | TGTGCCAGCAGTCCCACCGGGACTAGCGGGGGTTGGGGCTCCTACGAGCAGTACTTC
TRBJ2-5 | TRBV21-1 | . | . | CASSILTTSKSEETQYF | TGTGCCAGCAGCATCTTGACAACCTCGAAGTCCGAAGAGACCCAGTACTTC
TRBJ2-7 | TRBV7-2 | . | . | CASSPGWSATYEQYF | TGTGCCAGCAGCCCTGGTTGGAGTGCCACCTACGAGCAGTACTTC
TRBJ1-2 | TRBV25-1 | few | . | CASRQGGGYGYTF | TGTGCCAGCAGACAGGGAGGGGGCTATGGCTACACCTTC
TRBJ1-5 | TRBV6-6 | . | TRBD1 | CASSYPTGGRGQPQHF | TGTGCCAGCAGTTACCCGACAGGGGGTAGGGGTCAGCCCCAGCATTTT
TRBJ2-5 | TRBV9 | . | . | CASSLSLASQETQYF | TGTGCCAGCAGCCTCTCTCTAGCGTCCCAAGAGACCCAGTACTTC
TRBJ2-5 | TRBV6-1 | . | TRBD2 | CASSEAPTGTSGRRETQYF | TGTGCCAGCAGTGAAGCCCCTACCGGGACTAGCGGGAGGAGGGAGACCCAGTACTTC
TRBJ2-1 | TRBV2 | . | . | CASKEASFSMGFF | TGTGCCAGCAAAGAGGCCAGTTTCTCTATGGGGTTCTTC
TRBJ2-3 | TRBV18 | . | . | CASSPRGGTQYF | TGTGCCAGCTCACCACGGGGAGGTACGCAGTATTTT
TRBJ2-7 | TRBV11-2 | . | . | CASSLGTGGSYEQYF | TGTGCCAGCAGCTTAGGAACCGGCGGCTCCTACGAGCAGTACTTC
TRBJ1-1 | TRBV10-3 | . | . | CAISGRGMGTEAFF | TGTGCCATCAGTGGAAGGGGAATGGGCACTGAAGCTTTCTTT
TRBJ2-7 | TRBV14 | . | . | CASSHRSGFNYEQYF | TGTGCCAGCAGCCATCGGTCAGGGTTTAACTACGAGCAGTACTTC
TRBJ2-4 | TRBV9 | . | . | CASSVEGRASNIQYF | TGTGCCAGCAGCGTAGAGGGCAGGGCCAGCAACATTCAGTACTTC
TRBJ2-1 | TRBV27 | once | . | CASSRRSSYNEQFF | TGTGCCAGCAGTCGGAGAAGCTCCTACAATGAGCAGTTCTTC
TRBJ2-3 | TRBV12-5 | . | . | CASGLVAVQGRDTQYF | TGTGCTAGTGGTTTGGTAGCCGTCCAGGGCCGAGATACGCAGTATTTT
TRBJ2-1 | TRBV24-1 | . | TRBD1 | CATSDRTGGMGYNEQFF | TGTGCCACCAGTGACCGGACAGGGGGGATGGGTTACAATGAGCAGTTCTTC
TRBJ2-5 | TRBV14 | . | TRBD2 | CASSPRWRGGRETQYF | TGTGCCAGCAGCCCCCGCTGGCGGGGGGGCCGGGAGACCCAGTACTTC
TRBJ2-7 | TRBV6-5 | once | . | CASHSEVDYEQYF | TGTGCCAGTCATAGTGAGGTTGACTACGAGCAGTACTTC
TRBJ2-7 | TRBV6-5 | . | TRBD1 | CASRPGQGRRYEQYF | TGTGCCAGCAGGCCGGGACAGGGCAGGAGGTACGAGCAGTACTTC
TRBJ2-7 | TRBV4-3 | . | TRBD2 | CASSQEWGGGRRFEQYF | TGCGCCAGCAGCCAAGAGTGGGGCGGCGGGAGGCGTTTCGAGCAGTACTTC
TRBJ1-5 | TRBV19 | . | TRBD1 | CASNLHGTGEFWSNQPQHF | TGTGCCAGTAACCTGCACGGGACAGGGGAATTTTGGAGCAATCAGCCCCAGCATTTT
TRBJ2-2 | TRBV7-6 | . | TRBD2 | CASSLRLAVLGTGELFF | TGTGCCAGCAGCTTAAGACTAGCAGTATTAGGTACCGGGGAGCTGTTTTTT
TRBJ1-1 | TRBV27 | . | . | CASSPRHPDEAFF | TGTGCCAGCAGTCCGAGACACCCAGATGAAGCTTTCTTT
TRBJ2-3 | TRBV30 | . | . | CAWSVRSGGRDTQYF | TGTGCCTGGAGTGTACGTTCGGGGGGCAGGGATACGCAGTATTTT
TRBJ2-5 | TRBV19 | . | TRBD2 | CASSISQRGGETQYF | TGTGCCAGTAGTATAAGCCAGCGGGGGGGAGAGACCCAGTACTTC
TRBJ1-1 | TRBV11-2 | . | TRBD1 | CASSPRTGGDTEAFF | TGTGCCAGCAGCCCCAGGACAGGAGGGGACACTGAAGCTTTCTTT
TRBJ2-3 | TRBV9 | . | TRBD2 | CASSVAPGLAGYSPRVSDTQYF | TGTGCCAGCAGCGTAGCCCCCGGACTAGCGGGATACTCTCCTAGAGTGTCAGATACGCAGTATTTT
TRBJ1-5 | TRBV19 | . | . | CASKQGGSNQPQHF | TGTGCCAGTAAACAAGGCGGGAGCAATCAGCCCCAGCATTTT
TRBJ1-1 | TRBV14 | . | . | CASSQLPSGNTEAFF | TGTGCCAGCAGCCAATTGCCCTCCGGGAACACTGAAGCTTTCTTT
TRBJ2-7 | TRBV7-2 | . | . | CASSSLTGIVYEQYF | TGTGCCAGCAGCTCCCTCACGGGGATCGTCTACGAGCAGTACTTC
TRBJ1-2 | TRBV4-3 | . | TRBD1 | CASSQEVTGTGQYYGYTF | TGCGCCAGCAGCCAAGAGGTTACCGGGACAGGGCAGTACTATGGCTACACCTTC
TRBJ2-1 | TRBV3-1/TRBV3-2 | . | TRBD2 | CASSPEGGTSSYNEQFF | TGTGCCAGCAGCCCCGAAGGGGGGACTAGCTCCTACAATGAGCAGTTCTTC
TRBJ2-2 | TRBV4-3 | . | . | CASSQQGKPGELFF | TGCGCCAGCAGCCAACAGGGAAAGCCCGGGGAGCTGTTTTTT
TRBJ2-5 | TRBV6-5 | . | TRBD2 | CASSLAGSPQETQYF | TGTGCCAGCAGTTTAGCGGGCAGCCCCCAAGAGACCCAGTACTTC
TRBJ2-7 | TRBV1 | . | . | CTSSQGSGARYEQYF | TGCACCAGCAGCCAAGGGAGCGGGGCGAGGTACGAGCAGTACTTC
TRBJ2-7 | TRBV7-2 | . | . | CASSLDRLSYEQYF | TGTGCCAGCAGCTTAGACAGGTTATCCTACGAGCAGTACTTC
TRBJ1-6 | TRBV3-1/TRBV3-2 | . | . | CASSQDLPSSPISTLHF | TGTGCCAGCAGCCAAGATCTTCCGTCAAGCCCTATTTCGACCCTCCACTTT
TRBJ2-3 | TRBV5-1 | . | TRBD2 | CASSYFGTSGTDTQYF | TGCGCCAGCAGCTATTTCGGGACTAGCGGGACAGATACGCAGTATTTT
TRBJ1-3 | TRBV2 | . | . | CASSDAEAGNTIYF | TGTGCCAGCAGTGACGCCGAGGCCGGAAACACCATATATTTT
TRBJ2-1 | TRBV4-3 | . | . | CASSQVGLSSYNEQFF | TGCGCCAGCAGCCAAGTTGGACTAAGCTCCTACAATGAGCAGTTCTTC
TRBJ1-3 | TRBV18 | . | . | CASSSDLTRGNTIYF | TGTGCCAGCTCTTCTGACCTGACGAGGGGAAACACCATATATTTT
TRBJ2-1 | TRBV18 | few | TRBD2 | CASSPPSGKTFF | TGTGCCAGCTCACCACCGAGCGGGAAGACGTTCTTC
TRBJ1-4 | TRBV19 | . | . | CASNPATNEKLFF | TGTGCCAGTAATCCGGCAACTAATGAAAAACTGTTTTTT
TRBJ1-5 | TRBV7-9 | . | TRBD1 | CASSLGQGVNQPQHF | TGTGCCAGCAGCTTAGGACAGGGGGTAAACCAGCCCCAGCATTTT
TRBJ1-6 | TRBV5-1 | . | TRBD1 | CASSSGTGGYNSPLHF | TGCGCCAGCAGCTCCGGGACAGGGGGTTATAATTCACCCCTCCACTTT
TRBJ1-2 | TRBV5-6 | . | TRBD1 | CASSPSGGLGGYTF | TGTGCCAGCAGCCCTTCAGGGGGCTTGGGGGGCTACACCTTC
TRBJ2-1 | TRBV7-2 | . | TRBD1 | CASSPRTGPPYNEQFF | TGTGCCAGCAGCCCTCGGACAGGGCCTCCCTACAATGAGCAGTTCTTC
TRBJ1-2 | TRBV7-2 | . | . | CASSADRSYGGYTF | TGTGCCAGCAGCGCTGACAGGAGCTATGGGGGCTACACCTTC
TRBJ2-4 | TRBV5-5 | . | TRBD1 | CASSGQGVLAKNIQYF | TGTGCCAGCAGCGGGCAGGGGGTGCTAGCCAAAAACATTCAGTACTTC
TRBJ2-7 | TRBV10-3 | . | TRBD1 | CAISDRGDYEQYF | TGTGCCATCAGCGACAGGGGGGATTACGAGCAGTACTTC
TRBJ2-3 | TRBV10-3 | . | TRBD2 | CAISESRGGSTDTQYF | TGTGCCATCAGTGAGTCACGGGGAGGGTCCACAGATACGCAGTATTTT
TRBJ2-7 | TRBV6-5 | . | . | CASSTPTGYEQYF | TGTGCCAGCAGTACCCCGACTGGCTACGAGCAGTACTTC
TRBJ2-7 | TRBV6-2/TRBV6-3 | . | . | CASSVLADSSYEQYF | TGTGCCAGCAGTGTGCTCGCGGACAGCTCCTACGAGCAGTACTTC
TRBJ1-1 | TRBV27 | once | . | CASSLSASPSLNTEAFF | TGTGCCAGCAGTTTATCAGCCTCCCCTTCTCTGAACACTGAAGCTTTCTTT